The clone carrying this T cell receptor beta chain appeared a few times. Its antigen remains unknown. The sample is drawn from a study of CD8 T cells in ankylosing spondylitis. Using its own MiXCR run on the 5' RACE reads, TCRdb lists one record per CDR3 protein. Of about 840,000 distinct CDR3 sequences listed, around 11% were seen once; the top ten hold approximately 0.51%. The study, taken as a whole, reports: Ankylosing spondylitis blood appeared to be characterized by a TCR beta motif of several highly homologous variants.

Germline V gene lookup returns CDR1 LNHDA and CDR2 SQIVND (reference sequence). V trimming: 7 bases; J trimming: 6 bases; junction bases outside the gene matches: 11. CDR3 length: 15 amino acids. This TCR was sampled from a male donor with ankylosing spondylitis. The sequenced sample consisted of blood, either unsorted or a sorted T cell fraction (not recorded which). This chain uses TRBV19 with TRBJ1-1; TRBD1 aligns across 10 bases. The CDR3 is CASTTKRDRGSEAFF. The CDR3 region has the DNA TGTGCCAGTACCACCAAGAGGGACAGGGGATCTGAAGCTTTCTTT.